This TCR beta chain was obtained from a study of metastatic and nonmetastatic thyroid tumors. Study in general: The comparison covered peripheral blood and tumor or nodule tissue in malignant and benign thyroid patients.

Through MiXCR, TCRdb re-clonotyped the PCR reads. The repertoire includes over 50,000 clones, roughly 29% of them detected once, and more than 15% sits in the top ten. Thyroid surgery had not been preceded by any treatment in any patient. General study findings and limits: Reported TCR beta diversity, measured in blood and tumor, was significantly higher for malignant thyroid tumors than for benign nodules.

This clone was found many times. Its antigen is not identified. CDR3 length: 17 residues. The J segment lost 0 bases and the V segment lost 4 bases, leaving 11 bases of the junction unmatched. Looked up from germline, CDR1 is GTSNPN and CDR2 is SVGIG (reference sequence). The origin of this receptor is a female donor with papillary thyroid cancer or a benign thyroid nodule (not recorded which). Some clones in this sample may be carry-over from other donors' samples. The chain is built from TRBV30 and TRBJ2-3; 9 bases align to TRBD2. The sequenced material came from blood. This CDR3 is CAWTWGTTSGSTDTQYF. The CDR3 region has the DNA TGTGCCTGGACCTGGGGTACAACTAGCGGGAGCACAGATACGCAGTATTTT.